This TCR beta chain was recovered during a study of human T cells and chemical hapten exposure. Across the whole study: The use of 2% DPC on roughly 2 cm by roughly 2 cm of upper inner arm skin constituted sensitization.

TCRdb re-derived calls from the RACE reads in MiXCR, one entry per CDR3 protein. The profile shows under 50,000 distinct CDR3 sequences, 6.5% to 8% of them singletons. This clonotype was seen repeatedly, ten times or more. Its target is not known. Trimming took 1 base from V and 8 from J, leaving 5 bases between them. The length of the CDR3 is 12 residues. Germline CDR1 reads SGHVS; CDR2 reads FNYEAQ. The sample's time point: pre-sensitization, week 0. The treatment: therapeutic diphenylcyclopropenone sensitization with weekly scalp DPC. Overall study results and limits: The number of TCRs above 1 in 1000 frequency did not change after DPC sensitization.

The sample in question was whole blood, obtained in connection with sensitization to the hapten diphenylcyclopropenone (DPC). The sequence derives from a woman aged 45-65 years with alopecia areata. Some clones in this sample may be carry-over from other donors' samples. The J gene is TRBJ1-4, the V gene TRBV7-6; D not certain. The CDR3 DNA reads as TGTGCCAGCAGCTTAGATCGGGAAAAACTGTTTTTT. Amino acids: CASSLDREKLFF.